These 10 T cell receptor beta chains share one sample of origin, sequenced in a study of blood T cell repertoires in COVID-19 (TCRdb year 2020). Libraries were constructed by the immunoSEQ multiplex PCR assay. This immuneACCESS table, as held by TCRdb, lists in-frame sequences with V and J called but not all clones. Of the missing ones, under half trace to an unresolved V gene in checked studies; the others have no known cause. This sample holds approximately 350,000 clones; about 88% were observed only once. In total, the top ten clones hold about 7.6% of the sample. Sequenced sample: peripheral blood. These receptors were taken from a woman aged 55 to 70 with COVID-19, enrolled during active disease.

The genes are TRBV4-3 and TRBJ2-5; 8 nucleotides align to TRBD2. V dropped 2 bases and J dropped 1; count of bases not matched to a gene: 3. In germline, CDR1 is LGHNA, CDR2 YSLEER. This CDR3 is 15 amino acids long. The CDR3 bases are TGCGCCAGCAGCCAAACTAGCGGCTCCCAAGAGACCCAGTACTTC. Its translation: CASSQTSGSQETQYF.

The chain carries TRBV18 and TRBJ1-3; 10 bases match TRBD1. Trimming cost V 3 bases and J 2 bases; bases outside gene matches: 4. The CDR3 is 16 amino acids. CDR1 is KGHSH, CDR2 LQKENI, per germline. The CDR3 coding sequence is TGTGCCAGCTCACCGGGGACAGGGGTCACTGGAAACACCATATATTTT. Translating gives CASSPGTGVTGNTIYF.

This clone was counted a single time. The V gene is TRBV11-2, the J gene TRBJ2-7; D uncertain. The CDR3 loop spans 12 amino acids. V was cut by 1 base and J by 6 bases, with 7 bases left in between. Germline lookup yields CDR1 SGHAT and CDR2 FQNNGV. This CDR3 is CASSLGFLEQYF. CDR3 nucleotide sequence: TGTGCCAGCAGCTTAGGTTTCCTCGAGCAGTACTTC.

V usage is TRBV6-6 and J usage is TRBJ2-3; 10 bases match TRBD2. V lost 6 bases, J lost 6 bases, and 12 bases stayed unmatched. Looked up from germline, CDR1 is MNHNY and CDR2 is SVGAGI (reference sequence). The CDR3 sequence is 16 residues long. In DNA, the CDR3 is TGTGCCAGCAGCAAACTTAGCGGGGGGCCCCGGGATACGCAGTATTTT. It yields the protein CASSKLSGGPRDTQYF.

The J gene is TRBJ1-4, the V gene TRBV7-9, with 10 positions matching TRBD1. Trimming removed 5 bases from V and 7 bases from J; junction bases left unmatched: 4. The CDR3 runs 14 residues. CDR1 is SEHNR, CDR2 FQNEAQ, per germline (reference sequence). The CDR3 region has the DNA TGTGCCAGCAGCCTCGACAGGGGGCTTGAAAAACTGTTTTTT. It yields the protein CASSLDRGLEKLFF.

This chain joins TRBV3-1 (or the pseudogene TRBV3-2) and TRBJ2-1; 7 bases are shared with TRBD2. Unmatched junction bases numbered 7, after V lost 0 bases and J lost 8 bases. The CDR3 is 15 residues long. Germline CDR1 and CDR2: LGHDT and YNNKEL (reference sequence). CDR3 coding DNA: TGTGCCAGCAGCCAAGATGGGAGGGAGGCCGATGAGCAGTTCTTC. This translates into CASSQDGREADEQFF.

The chain has TRBV19 and TRBJ2-7; 11 bases line up with TRBD2. V lost 6 bases, J lost 4 bases, and 5 bases stayed unmatched. The CDR3 has 14 residues. CDR1 is LNHDA and CDR2 is SQIVND in the germline V gene (reference sequence). In DNA, the CDR3 is TGTGCCAGTAGCGCTAGCGGGGGGATTTACGAGCAGTACTTC. Translating gives CASSASGGIYEQYF.

This chain uses TRBV6-5 with TRBJ1-2; D is ambiguous. The germline CDR1 and CDR2 sequences are MNHEY and SVGAGI. Trimming stripped 6 bases from V and 3 bases from J, with 11 bases between. The CDR3 contains 13 residues. CDR3 in amino acids: CASSPIRDYGYTF. The CDR3 DNA sequence: TGTGCCAGCAGCCCGATCCGGGACTATGGCTACACCTTC.

The chain links TRBV18 to TRBJ1-1; D ambiguous. V was trimmed by 5 bases and J by 7 bases, leaving 29 bases between them. CDR3 length equals 18 residues. The germline CDR1 and CDR2 sequences are KGHSH and LQKENI. In nucleotides, the CDR3 is TGTGCCAGCTCAAACCAGAGGGAACAGAGAAGCGGCCTTCGTGAAGCTTTCTTT. This gives the protein CASSNQREQRSGLREAFF. The complete variable domain, with remaining parts taken from reference TRBV18 and TRBJ1-1, reads NAGVMQNPRHLVRRRGQEARLRCSPMKGHSHVYWYRQLPEEGLKFMVYLQKENIIDESGMPKERFSAEFPKEGPSILRIQQVVRGDSAAYFCASSNQREQRSGLREAFFGQGTRLTVV.

This clone was seen a few times. The chain combines TRBV7-2 with TRBJ2-5, with no clear D. The V gene's germline CDR1 is SGHTA and CDR2 FQGNSA. CDR3 size: 13 residues. V shed 5 bases and J shed 7 bases, with 14 bases lying between them. The chain's CDR3 is CASSRNILGTQYF. For the CDR3, the DNA is TGTGCCAGCAGCCGTAACATTCTTGGGACCCAGTACTTC.